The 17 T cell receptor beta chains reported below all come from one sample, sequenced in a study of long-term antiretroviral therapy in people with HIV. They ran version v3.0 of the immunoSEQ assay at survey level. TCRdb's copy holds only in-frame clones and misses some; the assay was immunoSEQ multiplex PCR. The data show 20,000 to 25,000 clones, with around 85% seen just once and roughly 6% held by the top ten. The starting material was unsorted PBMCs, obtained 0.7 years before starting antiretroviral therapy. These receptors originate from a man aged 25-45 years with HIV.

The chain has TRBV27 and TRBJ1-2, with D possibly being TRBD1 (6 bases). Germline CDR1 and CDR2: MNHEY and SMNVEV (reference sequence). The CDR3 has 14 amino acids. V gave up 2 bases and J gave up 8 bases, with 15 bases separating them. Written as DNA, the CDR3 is TGTGCCAGCAGTTTAGGTGGGGGGGCGAAAGGCTACACCTTC. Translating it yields CASSLGGGAKGYTF.

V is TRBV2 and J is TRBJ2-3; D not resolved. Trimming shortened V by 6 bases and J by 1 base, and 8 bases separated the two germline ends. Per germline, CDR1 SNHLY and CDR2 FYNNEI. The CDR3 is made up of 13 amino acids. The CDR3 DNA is TGTGCCAGCAGATCTGGACGCACAGATACGCAGTATTTT. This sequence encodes CASRSGRTDTQYF.

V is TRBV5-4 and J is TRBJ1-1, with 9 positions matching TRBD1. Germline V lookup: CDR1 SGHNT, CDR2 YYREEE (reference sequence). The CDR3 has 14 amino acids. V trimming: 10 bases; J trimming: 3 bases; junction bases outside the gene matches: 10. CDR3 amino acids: CAGSTGGGDTEAFF. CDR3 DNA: TGTGCCGGATCGACAGGGGGTGGGGACACTGAAGCTTTCTTT.

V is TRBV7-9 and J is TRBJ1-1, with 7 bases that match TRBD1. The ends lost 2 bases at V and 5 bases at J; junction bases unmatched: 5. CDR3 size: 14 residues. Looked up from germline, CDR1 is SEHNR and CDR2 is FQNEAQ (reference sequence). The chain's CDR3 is CASSLQGGLTEAFF. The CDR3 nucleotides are TGTGCCAGCAGCTTACAGGGGGGACTTACTGAAGCTTTCTTT. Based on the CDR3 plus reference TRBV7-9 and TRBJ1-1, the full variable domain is DTGVSQNPRHKITKRGQNVTFRCDPISEHNRLYWYRQTLGQGPEFLTYFQNEAQLEKSRLLSDRFSAERPKGSFSTLEIQRTEQGDSAMYLCASSLQGGLTEAFFGQGTRLTVV.

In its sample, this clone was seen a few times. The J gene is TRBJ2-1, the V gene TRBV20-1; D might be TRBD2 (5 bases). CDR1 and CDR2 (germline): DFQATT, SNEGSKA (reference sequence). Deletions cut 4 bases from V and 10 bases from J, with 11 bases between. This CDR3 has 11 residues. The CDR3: CSAKILVEQFF. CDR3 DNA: TGCAGTGCTAAGATACTAGTCGAGCAGTTCTTC.

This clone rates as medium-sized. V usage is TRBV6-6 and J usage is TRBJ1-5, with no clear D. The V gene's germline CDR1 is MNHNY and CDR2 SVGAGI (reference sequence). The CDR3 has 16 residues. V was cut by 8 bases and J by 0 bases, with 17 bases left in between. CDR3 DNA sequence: TGTGCCAGCTACGGACCGACCTCTTATAGCAATCAGCCCCAGCATTTT. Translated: CASYGPTSYSNQPQHF.

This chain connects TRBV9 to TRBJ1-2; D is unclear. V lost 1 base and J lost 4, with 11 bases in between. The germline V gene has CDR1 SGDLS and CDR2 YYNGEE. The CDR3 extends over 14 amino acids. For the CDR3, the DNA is TGTGCCAGCAGCGTATCACAAACCTTCTATGGCTACACCTTC. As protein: CASSVSQTFYGYTF.

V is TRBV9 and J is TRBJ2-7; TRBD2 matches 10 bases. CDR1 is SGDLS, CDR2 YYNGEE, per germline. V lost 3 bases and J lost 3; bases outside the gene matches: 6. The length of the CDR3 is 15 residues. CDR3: CASSALAGANYEQYF. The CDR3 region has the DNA TGTGCCAGCAGCGCCCTAGCGGGAGCAAACTACGAGCAGTACTTC.

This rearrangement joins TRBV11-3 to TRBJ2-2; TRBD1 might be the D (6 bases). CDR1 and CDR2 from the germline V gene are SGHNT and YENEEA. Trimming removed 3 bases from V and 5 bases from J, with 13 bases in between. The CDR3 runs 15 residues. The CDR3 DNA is TGTGCCAGCAGCTTCCAGGGGTCTATAACCGGGGAGCTGTTTTTT. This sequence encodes CASSFQGSITGELFF.

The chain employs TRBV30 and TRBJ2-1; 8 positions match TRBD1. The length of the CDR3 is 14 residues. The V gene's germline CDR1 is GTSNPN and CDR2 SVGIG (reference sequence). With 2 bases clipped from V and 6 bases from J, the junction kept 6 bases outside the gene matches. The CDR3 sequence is CAWSRPGGSNEQFF. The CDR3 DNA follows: TGTGCCTGGAGTCGGCCAGGGGGCTCCAATGAGCAGTTCTTC.

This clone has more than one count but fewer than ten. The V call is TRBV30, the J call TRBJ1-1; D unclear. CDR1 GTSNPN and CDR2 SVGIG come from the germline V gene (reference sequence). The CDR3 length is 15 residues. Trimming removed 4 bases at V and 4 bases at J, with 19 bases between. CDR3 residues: CAWIPSYGLFTEAFF. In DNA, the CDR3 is TGTGCCTGGATTCCTAGCTACGGGCTCTTCACTGAAGCTTTCTTT.

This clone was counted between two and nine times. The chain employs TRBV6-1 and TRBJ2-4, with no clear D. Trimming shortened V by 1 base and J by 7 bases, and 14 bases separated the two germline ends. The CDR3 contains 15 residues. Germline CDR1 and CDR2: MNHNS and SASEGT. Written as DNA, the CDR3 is TGTGCCAGCAGTGAAGACAGCTTAGGGTGGAACATTCAGTACTTC. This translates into CASSEDSLGWNIQYF.

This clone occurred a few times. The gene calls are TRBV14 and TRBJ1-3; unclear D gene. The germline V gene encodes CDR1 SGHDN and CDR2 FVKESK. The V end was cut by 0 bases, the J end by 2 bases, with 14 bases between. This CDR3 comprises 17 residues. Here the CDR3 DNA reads TGTGCCAGCAGCCAAGATCCTCTCTCCCTGGCTGGAAACACCATATATTTT. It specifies CASSQDPLSLAGNTIYF. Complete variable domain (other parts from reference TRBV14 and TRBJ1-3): EAGVTQFPSHSVIEKGQTVTLRCDPISGHDNLYWYRRVMGKEIKFLLHFVKESKQDESGMPNNRFLAERTGGTYSTLKVQPAELEDSGVYFCASSQDPLSLAGNTIYFGEGSWLTVV.

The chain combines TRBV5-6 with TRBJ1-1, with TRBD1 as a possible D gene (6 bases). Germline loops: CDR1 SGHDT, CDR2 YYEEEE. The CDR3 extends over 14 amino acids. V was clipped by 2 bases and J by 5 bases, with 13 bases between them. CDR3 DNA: TGTGCCAGCAGCTTTTCCTCAGGGGTAACTGAAGCTTTCTTT. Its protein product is CASSFSSGVTEAFF.

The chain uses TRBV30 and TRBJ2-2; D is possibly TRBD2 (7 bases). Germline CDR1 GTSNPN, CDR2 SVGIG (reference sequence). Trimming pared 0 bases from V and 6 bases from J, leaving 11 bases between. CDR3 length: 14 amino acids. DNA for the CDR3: TGTGCCTGGAGTGTACGGGGGGCGTCCGGGGAGCTGTTTTTT. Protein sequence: CAWSVRGASGELFF.

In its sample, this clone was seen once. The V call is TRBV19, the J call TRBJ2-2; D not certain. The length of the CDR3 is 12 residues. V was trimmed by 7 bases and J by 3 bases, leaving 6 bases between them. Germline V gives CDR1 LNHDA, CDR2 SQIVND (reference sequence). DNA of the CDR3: TGTGCCAGTACTAGATACACCGGGGAGCTGTTTTTT. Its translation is CASTRYTGELFF.

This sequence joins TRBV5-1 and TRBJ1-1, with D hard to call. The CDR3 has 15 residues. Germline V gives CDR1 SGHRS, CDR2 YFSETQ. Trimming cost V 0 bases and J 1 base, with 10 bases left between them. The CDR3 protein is CASSLGSAGNTEAFF. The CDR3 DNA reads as TGCGCCAGCAGCTTGGGCTCCGCTGGGAACACTGAAGCTTTCTTT.